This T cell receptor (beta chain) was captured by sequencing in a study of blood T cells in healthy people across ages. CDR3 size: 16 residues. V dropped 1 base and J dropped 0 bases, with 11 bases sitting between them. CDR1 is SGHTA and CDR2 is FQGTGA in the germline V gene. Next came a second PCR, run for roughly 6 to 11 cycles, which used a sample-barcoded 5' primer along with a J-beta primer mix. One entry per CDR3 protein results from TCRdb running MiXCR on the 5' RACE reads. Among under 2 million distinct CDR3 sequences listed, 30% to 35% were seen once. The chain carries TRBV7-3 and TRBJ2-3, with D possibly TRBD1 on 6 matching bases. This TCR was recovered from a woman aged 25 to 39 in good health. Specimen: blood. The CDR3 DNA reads TGTGCCAGCAGCTTAATGACAGGATCTAGCACAGATACGCAGTATTTT. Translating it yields CASSLMTGSSTDTQYF.